Presented here are 5 T cell receptor beta chains from one specimen sequenced in a study of T cells generated in artificial thymic organoids (dated by TCRdb to the late 2010s). Artificial thymic organoids were built by aggregating human HSPCs with MS5 murine stromal cells transduced with human DLL1, cultured at an air-liquid interface. Hematopoietic stem and progenitor cells that were CD34+CD3-, FACS-purified and depleted of residual T cells served as the seed cells for the organoids. These receptors' antigens are unknown. The library was made by 5' RACE. Sequencing instrument: Illumina MiSeq. TCRalpha and TCRbeta libraries were amplified separately by semi-nested PCR with Advantage 2 and reverse primers in the TRAC or TRBC constant regions. In TCRdb, the public reads were trimmed at Q25 with fastp and aligned with MiXCR, with productive beta chains retained. Entries are consolidated by CDR3 protein sequence, retaining the most common genes and DNA. In this sample the table shows over 5,000 distinct CDR3 sequences, around a quarter of which occur a single time. The ten largest account for 2.5% to 3% of the sample.

The sample taken for sequencing was naive CD8+ T cells grown in artificial thymic organoids from cord blood stem and progenitor cells. The cell subset or site label here, explained by the study, means: CD3+TCRalphabeta+CD8SP T cells; for blood, CD45RO-CCR7+ naive CD8+ T cells. All receptors come from a human donor who gave cord blood stem cells for thymic organoid culture, a cardiac surgery patient who gave postnatal thymus, or a blood donor (not recorded which).

This clonotype was seen a few times. The CDR3 DNA follows: TGTGCCAGCTCCGTCTACGAGGAGCAGTACTTC. Amino acids: CASSVYEEQYF. The chain uses TRBV18 and TRBJ2-7; D call uncertain. V lost 6 bases, J lost 7 bases, and 10 bases lay in between. The CDR3 has 11 amino acids. Germline-derived CDR1 and CDR2 are KGHSH and LQKENI.

This clonotype was recorded once. The chain combines TRBV7-9 with TRBJ1-1; D gene uncertain. Trimming stripped 1 base from V and 5 bases from J, with 5 bases between. CDR3 length equals 12 residues. CDR1 is SEHNR, CDR2 FQNEAQ, per germline (reference sequence). The CDR3 region has the DNA TGTGCCAGCAGCTTAGGGAGTACTGAAGCTTTCTTT. It codes for CASSLGSTEAFF.

There are a few counts of this clonotype. With a much larger clone just one base away, this may be a read error. The chain combines TRBV12-3 or TRBV12-4 with TRBJ2-7, with D tentatively TRBD1 (6 bases). V was shortened by 5 bases and J by 9 bases, with 14 bases between the two germline ends. The CDR3 extends over 12 amino acids. CDR3 sequence: CASSERGRGQYF. The CDR3 nucleotides read TGTGCCAGCAGTGAGAGGGGGAGAGGGCAGTACTTC.

This clonotype ranks as medium-sized (0.01 to 0.1%). This sequence joins TRBV4-2 and TRBJ2-3; D might be TRBD1 or TRBD2, each matching 5 bases. CDR3 length: 13 amino acids. V was shortened by 0 bases and J by 10 bases, with 11 bases between the two germline ends. Germline-derived CDR1 and CDR2 are LGHNA and YNFKEQ. CDR3 DNA: TGTGCCAGCAGCCAAGATTATGGGGACGCGCAGTATTTT. Residues: CASSQDYGDAQYF.

The rearrangement links TRBV28 to TRBJ1-2; D not certain. V dropped 3 bases and J dropped 7 bases, with 9 bases sitting between them. Per the germline V gene, CDR1 is MDHEN and CDR2 is SYDVKM. The CDR3 contains 12 residues. CDR3 residues: CASSFRPGGYTF. The DNA for the CDR3 is TGTGCCAGCAGTTTCCGCCCGGGTGGCTACACCTTC.